The 16 T cell receptor beta chains reported below all come from one sample, sequenced in a study of shared clonotypes between healthy human individuals. Only in-frame clones appear in the TCRdb table, and some are missing; sequencing was by immunoSEQ multiplex PCR. The sample shows around 510,000 clones, 95% to 97% of them seen only once. The sequencing sample was made of naive CD4+ T cells sorted from blood. Described subset: CD45RA+ positively selected. These receptors all come from a woman aged 25 to 45 in good health.

V and J are TRBV7-9 and TRBJ2-7, with TRBD1 matching over 10 bases. Per germline, CDR1 SEHNR and CDR2 FQNEAQ (reference sequence). This CDR3 has 18 residues. Trimming took 1 base from V and 6 from J; bases not matched to a gene: 15. Here the CDR3 DNA reads TGTGCCAGCAGCTTAGGGCGGGACAGGGGCCGTGATTCCCGCGAGCAGTACTTC. Amino acids: CASSLGRDRGRDSREQYF.

The CDR3 nucleotides are TGCGCCAGCAGACGTGACCCCGGAGCCTCCTACGAGCAGTACTTC. Translating gives CASRRDPGASYEQYF. This rearrangement joins TRBV4-1 to TRBJ2-7, with D hard to call. Trimming took 6 bases from V and 0 from J, leaving 15 bases between them. The CDR3 has 15 amino acids. Germline assignment: CDR1 MGHRA and CDR2 YSYEKL.

This clone has only one observation. This sequence joins TRBV10-2 and TRBJ1-2; D is possibly TRBD1 (5 bases). V dropped 3 bases and J dropped 5 bases, with 10 bases sitting between them. Germline CDR1 reads WSHSY; CDR2 reads SAAADI. The CDR3 has 13 residues. CDR3 DNA sequence: TGCGCCAGCAGTGATTCGGGGGAATATGGCTACACCTTC. Protein sequence: CASSDSGEYGYTF.

V and J are TRBV19 and TRBJ1-1, with TRBD1 matching 8 bases. The CDR3 is made up of 14 amino acids. V trimming: 5 bases; J trimming: 1 base; junction bases outside the gene matches: 3. Germline CDR1 is LNHDA and CDR2 is SQIVND (reference sequence). The CDR3 coding sequence is TGTGCCAGTAGTTGGGACAGGAGGAACACTGAAGCTTTCTTT. Translating it yields CASSWDRRNTEAFF.

V is TRBV14 and J is TRBJ2-1; D is perhaps TRBD1 (6 bases). The CDR3 is 15 residues long. V lost 1 base, J lost 9 bases, and 16 bases lay in between. Germline values: CDR1 SGHDN, CDR2 FVKESK. The CDR3 here is CASSQGLDFRGEQFF. DNA for the CDR3: TGTGCCAGCAGCCAAGGCCTCGACTTCAGGGGTGAGCAGTTCTTC.

This chain links TRBV30 with TRBJ1-1; D is ambiguous. Germline lookup yields CDR1 GTSNPN and CDR2 SVGIG (reference sequence). V gave up 3 bases and J gave up 3 bases, with 11 bases separating them. The length of the CDR3 is 13 residues. This chain's CDR3 is CAWRVQEDTEAFF. CDR3 DNA: TGTGCCTGGAGGGTCCAAGAAGACACTGAAGCTTTCTTT.

This clone came up once. The chain recombines TRBV28 with TRBJ1-3, with 10 bases aligning to TRBD1. The CDR3 spans 15 residues. Germline assignment: CDR1 MDHEN and CDR2 SYDVKM. The ends lost 3 bases at V and 6 bases at J; junction bases unmatched: 5. CDR3 residues: CASSLTGGSINTIYF. As DNA, the CDR3 is TGTGCCAGCAGTTTGACAGGGGGCTCTATAAACACCATATATTTT.

The V call is TRBV9, the J call TRBJ1-4, with a tentative D call TRBD1 (6 bases). CDR1 and CDR2 from the germline V gene are SGDLS and YYNGEE. This CDR3 spans 15 amino acids. Trimming stripped 4 bases from V and 7 bases from J, with 17 bases between. CDR3 DNA sequence: TGTGCCAGCAGCCTAGTGGGCGTCAGGGGTGAAAAACTGTTTTTT. This codes for CASSLVGVRGEKLFF.

The V gene is TRBV27, the J gene TRBJ2-2; 8 positions agree with TRBD1. CDR1 and CDR2 (germline): MNHEY, SMNVEV (reference sequence). J gave up 7 bases and V 3 bases, and 10 bases lay outside the gene matches. CDR3 size: 16 residues. CDR3 in DNA: TGTGCCAGCAGTTTCCTCGGACAGGGATCGGTCGGGGAGCTGTTTTTT. It encodes CASSFLGQGSVGELFF.

The chain is built from TRBV28 and TRBJ2-5; D tentatively reads TRBD1 or TRBD2 (5 bases each). CDR3 length equals 13 residues. The V and J ends lost 3 bases and 7 bases respectively, with 12 bases between them. Germline V gene lookup returns CDR1 MDHEN and CDR2 SYDVKM. CDR3 region: CASSFFGAGTQYF. The DNA for the CDR3 is TGTGCCAGCAGTTTTTTCGGGGCTGGGACCCAGTACTTC.

V gene TRBV25-1 combines with J gene TRBJ2-3; no reliable D call. The germline CDR1 and CDR2 sequences are MGHDK and SYGVNS. The CDR3 has 15 amino acids. Trimming pared 2 bases from V and 5 bases from J, leaving 14 bases between. The CDR3 DNA follows: TGTGCCAGCAGTGAACTCACATTTGGGCAAGATACGCAGTATTTT. This codes for CASSELTFGQDTQYF.

The chain uses TRBV4-2 and TRBJ2-4, with D perhaps TRBD1 (5 bases). Trimming removed 3 bases at V and 8 bases at J, with 20 bases between. The CDR3 runs to 16 residues. The germline V gene encodes CDR1 LGHNA and CDR2 YNFKEQ. CDR3 protein: CASSQTDVASGDIQYF. The CDR3, as DNA: TGTGCCAGCAGCCAGACAGATGTAGCTAGTGGTGACATTCAGTACTTC.

The rearrangement uses TRBV5-4 and TRBJ2-1; 9 bases map to TRBD2. This CDR3 has 15 residues. The V and J ends lost 3 bases and 4 bases, in that order; junction bases with no gene match: 5. The germline V gene has CDR1 SGHNT and CDR2 YYREEE (reference sequence). The CDR3 here is CASSSTSGNYNEQFF. For the CDR3, the DNA is TGTGCCAGCAGCTCGACTAGCGGAAATTACAATGAGCAGTTCTTC.

The V gene is TRBV28, the J gene TRBJ1-4; D unclear. In germline, CDR1 is MDHEN, CDR2 SYDVKM. The CDR3 has 12 amino acids. Trimming took off 2 bases at V and 11 bases at J, with 9 bases between the two ends. The CDR3 here is CASSLLREKLFF. CDR3 DNA: TGTGCCAGCAGTTTACTACGGGAGAAACTGTTTTTT.

This chain uses TRBV20-1 with TRBJ2-3; D remains ambiguous. Germline CDR1 DFQATT, CDR2 SNEGSKA (reference sequence). The ends were cut back, 3 bases at V and 4 bases at J, with 5 bases in the middle. The CDR3 extends over 11 amino acids. CDR3 amino acids: CSARAADTQYF. In DNA, the CDR3 is TGCAGTGCTAGGGCGGCAGATACGCAGTATTTT.

The chain is built from TRBV6-5 and TRBJ2-7; D gene unclear. CDR1 is MNHEY, CDR2 SVGAGI, per germline. V was clipped by 7 bases and J by 5 bases, with 9 bases between them. CDR3 length equals 11 residues. The CDR3 is CASTKGHEQYF. The CDR3 DNA sequence: TGTGCCAGCACTAAAGGTCACGAGCAGTACTTC.